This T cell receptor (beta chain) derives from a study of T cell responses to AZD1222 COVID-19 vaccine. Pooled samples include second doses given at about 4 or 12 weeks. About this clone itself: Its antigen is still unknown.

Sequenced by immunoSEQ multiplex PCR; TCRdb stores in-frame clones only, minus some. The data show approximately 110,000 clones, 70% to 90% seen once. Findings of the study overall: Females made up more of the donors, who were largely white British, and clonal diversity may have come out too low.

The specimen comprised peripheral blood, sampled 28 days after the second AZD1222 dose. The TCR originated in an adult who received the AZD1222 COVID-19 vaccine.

The CDR3 DNA is TGTGCCAGCAGCCATCGGGGGACTAATGAAAAACTGTTTTTT. Translated, it gives CASSHRGTNEKLFF. This chain connects TRBV3-1 (or the pseudogene TRBV3-2) to TRBJ1-4; D perhaps matches TRBD1 (5 bases). The CDR3 spans 14 residues. Trimming removed 3 bases at V and 2 bases at J, with 7 bases between. Germline V gives CDR1 LGHDT, CDR2 YNNKEL (reference sequence).